Presented here are 32 T cell receptor beta chains from one specimen sequenced in a study of cytomegalovirus exposure and HLA in healthy donors. PCR primers comprised 60 Vbeta and 13 Jbeta primers. Produced via immunoSEQ multiplex PCR; TCRdb's table is partial and in-frame only. The sample includes some 92,000 clones, 70% to 85% of them seen just once. The sequenced sample consisted of PBMCs. These receptors came from a man aged 25-40 years in good health and CMV-seronegative.

This clone was found a few times. The J gene is TRBJ2-1, the V gene TRBV9; TRBD2 matches at 9 bases. Germline V gene sequence: CDR1 SGDLS, CDR2 YYNGEE. The CDR3 is made up of 16 amino acids. The J segment lost 7 bases and the V segment lost 3 bases, leaving 11 bases of the junction unmatched. The DNA for the CDR3 is TGTGCCAGCAGCGCAGATCTAGCGGGGTTGCGGAATGAGCAGTTCTTC. Its translation is CASSADLAGLRNEQFF.

V usage is TRBV7-3 and J usage is TRBJ1-3; no clear D. Germline V gives CDR1 SGHTA, CDR2 FQGTGA. The V end lost 2 bases, the J end lost 6 bases, and 8 bases lay between the germline ends. CDR3 length equals 13 residues. The CDR3 DNA sequence: TGTGCCAGCAGCTTAGGGCCCTTAAACACCATATATTTT. It codes for CASSLGPLNTIYF. The full variable domain, completed using reference TRBV7-3 and TRBJ1-3, is GAGVSQTPSNKVTEKGKYVELRCDPISGHTALYWYRQSLGQGPEFLIYFQGTGAADDSGLPNDRFFAVRPEGSVSTLKIQRTERGDSAVYLCASSLGPLNTIYFGEGSWLTVV.

This clone has just a few counts. This chain joins TRBV13 and TRBJ2-5; D is perhaps TRBD2 (6 bases). CDR1 and CDR2 from the germline V gene are PRHDT and FYEKMQ (reference sequence). With 2 bases removed from V and 2 bases from J, the gap between germline ends came to 18 bases. CDR3 length equals 17 residues. This chain's CDR3 is CASSLLTTRGLQETQYF. CDR3 coding DNA: TGTGCCAGCAGCTTACTTACTACGCGGGGACTGCAAGAGACCCAGTACTTC.

The CDR3, as DNA: TGTGCCAGCAGCCAAGTCCGAGCGGGGGTTTTCTCCTACAATGAGCAGTTCTTC. Amino acid sequence: CASSQVRAGVFSYNEQFF. This chain uses TRBV4-2 with TRBJ2-1, with TRBD2 matching 8 bases. This CDR3 region has 18 residues. CDR1 is LGHNA and CDR2 is YNFKEQ in the germline V gene. With 1 base clipped from V and 0 bases from J, the junction kept 8 bases outside the gene matches.

The genes are TRBV28 and TRBJ2-3; 7 nucleotides align to TRBD1. This CDR3 contains 11 residues. Germline V CDR1 and CDR2: MDHEN, SYDVKM. The V gene end was trimmed by 10 bases and the J gene end by 4 bases; junction bases not matched to a gene: 2. The chain's CDR3 is CATGTADTQYF. As DNA, the CDR3 is TGTGCCACTGGGACAGCAGATACGCAGTATTTT.

The chain uses TRBV2 and TRBJ1-5, with TRBD1 matching 9 bases. J gave up 6 bases and V 5 bases, and 5 bases lay outside the gene matches. Germline loops: CDR1 SNHLY, CDR2 FYNNEI. The CDR3 is 14 amino acids. The CDR3 DNA sequence: TGTGCCAGCAGTCCGGGACAGGGAACTCAGCCCCAGCATTTT. Residues: CASSPGQGTQPQHF.

This rearrangement joins TRBV19 to TRBJ1-6; D is possibly TRBD1 (6 bases). Trimming pared 10 bases from V and 7 bases from J, leaving 23 bases between. CDR1 and CDR2 from the germline V gene are LNHDA and SQIVND (reference sequence). There are 16 residues in the CDR3. CDR3 protein: CATTDKQGWANSPLHF. CDR3 nucleotides: TGTGCCACCACCGATAAACAGGGCTGGGCCAATTCACCCCTCCACTTT.

V gene TRBV5-1 combines with J gene TRBJ1-1; 7 nucleotides align to TRBD1. The CDR3 is 14 amino acids. The germline CDR1 and CDR2 sequences are SGHRS and YFSETQ. The J segment lost 0 bases and the V segment lost 5 bases, leaving 4 bases of the junction unmatched. CDR3 coding DNA: TGCGCCAGCAGGACGGGACAGTTGAACACTGAAGCTTTCTTT. It specifies CASRTGQLNTEAFF.

This clone was picked up one time. The V and J genes are TRBV29-1 and TRBJ2-1; a weak D match, TRBD2 (7 bases). The V and J ends lost 8 bases and 10 bases respectively, with 15 bases between them. This CDR3 has 11 residues. Germline V gives CDR1 SQVTM, CDR2 ANQGSEA. As DNA, the CDR3 is TGCAGCCCTAAACAGGGAGGGGAGCAGTTCTTC. Protein sequence: CSPKQGGEQFF.

The chain recombines TRBV7-9 with TRBJ2-1, with D possibly being TRBD1 (7 bases). Germline values: CDR1 SEHNR, CDR2 FQNEAQ (reference sequence). The CDR3 consists of 15 residues. V was trimmed by 3 bases and J by 6 bases, leaving 15 bases between them. The CDR3 region is CASSFQTGRINEQFF. CDR3 bases: TGTGCCAGCAGCTTTCAGACAGGGAGGATCAATGAGCAGTTCTTC.

This clone occurred a few times. The chain is built from TRBV5-4 and TRBJ1-1; 7 nucleotides match TRBD1. Germline CDR1 reads SGHNT; CDR2 reads YYREEE (reference sequence). The CDR3 is 15 residues long. V was clipped by 4 bases and J by 1 base; unmatched bases: 7. The CDR3 DNA reads as TGTGCCAGCAGCGGAACCGGGACAGCGAACACTGAAGCTTTCTTT. Translated: CASSGTGTANTEAFF.

This clone was detected a few times. This chain joins TRBV4-1 and TRBJ1-1; TRBD1 matches at 8 bases. The CDR3 runs to 16 residues. After removal of 6 bases from V and 0 bases from J, the junction contained 9 bases not matched to a gene. The germline V gene encodes CDR1 MGHRA and CDR2 YSYEKL. CDR3 sequence reads: CASSPGTGPLNTEAFF. CDR3 sequence (DNA): TGCGCCAGCAGTCCCGGGACAGGACCTTTGAACACTGAAGCTTTCTTT.

For this clone: This sample also contains other DNA sequences that code for the same CDR3. J is TRBJ2-7 and V is TRBV25-1, with D possibly being TRBD1 (6 bases). Trimming shortened V by 4 bases and J by 2 bases, and 15 bases separated the two germline ends. The V gene's germline CDR1 is MGHDK and CDR2 SYGVNS. The length of the CDR3 is 15 residues. The CDR3 region is CASSADQGPTYEQYF. The CDR3 nucleotides are TGTGCCAGCAGTGCTGACCAGGGGCCTACCTACGAGCAGTACTTC.

The chain combines TRBV19 with TRBJ1-2, with TRBD1 matching 9 bases. CDR3 length: 14 amino acids. Per germline, CDR1 LNHDA and CDR2 SQIVND (reference sequence). Trimming took 5 bases from V and 7 from J; bases not matched to a gene: 8. The CDR3 here is CASSPRTGDSGYTF. For the CDR3, the DNA is TGTGCCAGTAGTCCCAGGACAGGGGACAGTGGCTACACCTTC.

Remarks on this clone: The junction differs from germline at one of its ends, possibly a read error. The V and J genes are TRBV7-9 and TRBJ2-5; D is ambiguous. This CDR3 is 12 amino acids long. Germline V gives CDR1 SEHNR, CDR2 FQNEAQ (reference sequence). The CDR3 nucleotides read TGTTCCAGCAGCTTAGGAGTAGAGACCCAGTACTTC. The encoded protein is CSSSLGVETQYF.

This clone has more than one count but fewer than ten. V usage is TRBV5-1 and J usage is TRBJ1-5; 10 nucleotides align to TRBD1. The junction had 15 bases not matched to a gene; V was cut back by 4 bases and J by 2 bases. Germline-derived CDR1 and CDR2 are SGHRS and YFSETQ. The CDR3 extends over 19 amino acids. The CDR3 sequence: CASSPRPRDRGGGNQPQHF. The CDR3 DNA reads as TGCGCCAGCAGCCCCCGACCCCGGGACAGGGGAGGGGGCAATCAGCCCCAGCATTTT.

The V and J genes are TRBV10-3 and TRBJ1-2; 10 bases align to TRBD1. The CDR3 has 15 residues. Trimming at V came to 4 bases and at J to 4 bases, leaving 6 bases not matched to a gene. Germline-derived CDR1 and CDR2 are ENHRY and SYGVKD. The CDR3 DNA sequence: TGTGCCATCAGTGGACAGGGGGCTAAGCCCTATGGCTACACCTTC. Residues: CAISGQGAKPYGYTF.

The chain combines TRBV7-2 with TRBJ2-5, with D possibly TRBD2 on 5 matching bases. Germline CDR1 and CDR2: SGHTA and FQGNSA. V shed 2 bases and J shed 2 bases, with 6 bases lying between them. The CDR3 spans 13 residues. The CDR3 bases are TGTGCCAGCAGCTTACAGCGGCAAGAGACCCAGTACTTC. Its protein is CASSLQRQETQYF.

The rearrangement joins TRBV6-5 to TRBJ1-1; TRBD1 aligns across 8 bases. V lost 0 bases to trimming and J lost 4 bases; unmatched junction nucleotides: 4. The CDR3 runs to 15 residues. The germline V gene has CDR1 MNHEY and CDR2 SVGAGI. The CDR3 DNA follows: TGTGCCAGCAGTTACTCCGGACAGGGCCGCACTGAAGCTTTCTTT. It specifies CASSYSGQGRTEAFF.

V gene TRBV19 combines with J gene TRBJ1-1; the D is unclear. The CDR3 runs to 10 residues. Per the germline V gene, CDR1 is LNHDA and CDR2 is SQIVND (reference sequence). V lost 10 bases and J 7 bases, leaving 10 bases between the germline ends. Written as DNA, the CDR3 is TGTGCCACCTCGGGAGGTGAAGCTTTCTTT. Translation gives CATSGGEAFF.

The chain links TRBV30 to TRBJ2-5, with 9 bases identical to TRBD1. The DNA end is more similar to TRBJ2-7, so the J call may be wrong. The CDR3 sequence is 14 residues long. The germline CDR1 and CDR2 sequences are GTSNPN and SVGIG (reference sequence). The CDR3 loop is CAWSVGTGLYEQYF. In DNA form, the CDR3 reads TGTGCCTGGAGTGTAGGGACAGGGCTATACGAGCAGTACTTC.

V usage is TRBV25-1 and J usage is TRBJ2-3; TRBD2 aligns across 12 bases. V shed 8 bases, J shed 1 base, and the junction held 7 bases outside the gene matches. The CDR3 is 16 residues long. Germline V gene sequence: CDR1 MGHDK, CDR2 SYGVNS. The CDR3 loop is CASASGGAPRTDTQYF. CDR3 bases: TGTGCCAGCGCTAGCGGGGGGGCCCCCCGCACAGATACGCAGTATTTT.

In its sample, this clone was seen a few times. V is TRBV29-1 and J is TRBJ2-1; tentatively, D is TRBD2 (6 bases). Germline V CDR1 and CDR2: SQVTM, ANQGSEA. The CDR3 spans 15 residues. CDR3 amino acids: CTGGTGTLSYNEQFF. The CDR3 nucleotides read TGCACCGGGGGAACCGGGACTTTATCCTACAATGAGCAGTTCTTC.

CDR3 sequence: CASKTGTGDEKLFF. The CDR3 coding sequence is TGTGCCAGCAAAACCGGGACAGGGGACGAAAAACTGTTTTTT. The rearrangement uses TRBV11-2 and TRBJ1-4; 10 bases line up with TRBD1. V trimming: 7 bases; J trimming: 8 bases; junction bases outside the gene matches: 7. This CDR3 is 14 amino acids long. Looked up from germline, CDR1 is SGHAT and CDR2 is FQNNGV.

This clone was observed once. The V gene is TRBV19, the J gene TRBJ2-6; 8 nucleotides line up with TRBD1. The CDR3 is made up of 17 amino acids. V lost 8 bases, J lost 0 bases, and 9 bases stayed unmatched. CDR1 and CDR2 (germline): LNHDA, SQIVND (reference sequence). CDR3 coding DNA: TGTGCCAGTGCCCCGGGACAGGTAGTCTCTGGGGCCAACGTCCTGACTTTC. Translated, it gives CASAPGQVVSGANVLTF.

The chain carries TRBV9 and TRBJ2-5; TRBD2 aligns across 9 bases. The V segment lost 0 bases and the J segment 2 bases; nucleotides outside the gene matches: 8. Germline values: CDR1 SGDLS, CDR2 YYNGEE. This CDR3 is built from 17 residues. The CDR3 sequence: CASSVALSGGRQETQYF. The CDR3 DNA reads as TGTGCCAGCAGCGTAGCTTTAAGCGGGGGGCGGCAAGAGACCCAGTACTTC.

The chain uses TRBV5-1 and TRBJ2-2; 10 nucleotides line up with TRBD1. This CDR3 is 17 amino acids long. The V gene's germline CDR1 is SGHRS and CDR2 YFSETQ. The V segment lost 3 bases and the J segment 7 bases; nucleotides outside the gene matches: 12. The CDR3 nucleotides are TGCGCCAGCAGCTGGACGAATCGACAGGGGGCGGGCGGGGAGCTGTTTTTT. Protein: CASSWTNRQGAGGELFF.

The chain links TRBV10-2 to TRBJ1-5; TRBD1 agrees at 9 bases. Germline trimming cut 6 bases from V and 1 base from J; bases unmatched to any gene: 10. Germline CDR1 and CDR2: WSHSY and SAAADI. The CDR3 has 17 amino acids. DNA for the CDR3: TGCGCCAGCAGAGAACAGGGGGCCGACATCAGCAATCAGCCCCAGCATTTT. Amino acid sequence: CASREQGADISNQPQHF.

In this sample, this clone turned up a few times. The chain uses TRBV4-3 and TRBJ2-3; no clear D. V dropped 4 bases and J dropped 1 base, with 18 bases sitting between them. The length of the CDR3 is 17 residues. Germline lookup yields CDR1 LGHNA and CDR2 YSLEER. CDR3 residues: CASSPSPPGEGTDTQYF. CDR3 DNA sequence: TGCGCCAGCAGCCCCTCCCCCCCGGGTGAAGGCACAGATACGCAGTATTTT.

This chain links TRBV18 with TRBJ1-4; D unclear. In germline, CDR1 is KGHSH, CDR2 LQKENI. Trimming left V 3 bases short and J 5 bases short, with 13 bases between. The CDR3 length is 15 residues. The CDR3 DNA is TGTGCCAGCTCACCCAACCTGCGGGAGAATGAAAAACTGTTTTTT. Its translation: CASSPNLRENEKLFF.

This sequence joins TRBV29-1 and TRBJ1-5, with D possibly matching TRBD1 (6 bases). There are 13 residues in the CDR3. From germline, CDR1 is SQVTM and CDR2 ANQGSEA. The V and J ends lost 3 bases and 8 bases respectively, with 14 bases between them. The chain's CDR3 is CSVERAPGEPQHF. Written as DNA, the CDR3 is TGCAGCGTTGAGCGAGCCCCAGGGGAGCCCCAGCATTTT. Together with reference TRBV29-1 and TRBJ1-5, the CDR3 gives the full variable domain: SAVISQKPSRDICQRGTSLTIQCQVDSQVTMMFWYRQQPGQSLTLIATANQGSEATYESGFVIDKFPISRPNLTFSTLTVSNMSPEDSSIYLCSVERAPGEPQHFGDGTRLSIL.

The gene calls are TRBV28 and TRBJ1-5, with 8 bases aligning to TRBD1. CDR3 size: 16 residues. V lost 3 bases to trimming and J lost 1 base; unmatched junction nucleotides: 5. The V gene's germline CDR1 is MDHEN and CDR2 SYDVKM. The DNA of the CDR3 is TGTGCCAGCAGTTTCAGGACAGGGTTGAGCAATCAGCCCCAGCATTTT. Translated, it gives CASSFRTGLSNQPQHF.